These 10 T cell receptor beta chains came from one sample sequenced in a study of CD8 T cells in ankylosing spondylitis (dated by TCRdb to the late 2010s). Points the paper makes about the study in general: A TCR beta motif of fewer than 10 highly homologous amino acid variants appeared characteristic of blood from ankylosing spondylitis patients.

The library relied on 5' RACE. The sample was run on an Illumina HiSeq 2500. TCRdb handled the public reads itself, with Q25 trimming in fastp and clone calling in MiXCR, and kept productive beta chains. Each entry merges the rows of one CDR3 protein and shows their most common DNA and genes. Across this sample there are around 430,000 distinct CDR3 sequences, with about a sixth seen only once. Over 0.9% of the sample is in the top ten clones. The antigens of these receptors remain unknown. Sequenced input: blood, either unsorted or a sorted T cell fraction (not recorded which). The receptors were sampled from a male donor with ankylosing spondylitis.

This sequence joins TRBV15 and TRBJ1-1; D unresolved. From germline, CDR1 is LNHNV and CDR2 YYDKDF (reference sequence). V lost 1 base and J lost 0, with 9 bases in between. There are 15 residues in the CDR3. CDR3 sequence (DNA): TGTGCCACCAGCAGAGTGGGTCAAGTGAACACTGAAGCTTTCTTT. This gives the protein CATSRVGQVNTEAFF.

This clonotype was counted a few times. V usage is TRBV5-1 and J usage is TRBJ2-7; 7 bases match TRBD2. Trimming took 1 base from V and 3 from J; bases not matched to a gene: 4. The CDR3 consists of 14 residues. Germline lookup yields CDR1 SGHRS and CDR2 YFSETQ. For the CDR3, the DNA is TGCGCCAGCAGCTTGCGGGGCGGGGGCTACGAGCAGTACTTC. Amino acid sequence: CASSLRGGGYEQYF.

This clonotype has only a few counts. The genes are TRBV18 and TRBJ2-3; perhaps TRBD2 as D (6 bases). The CDR3 is made up of 16 amino acids. The V end lost 6 bases, the J end lost 0 bases, and 16 bases lay between the germline ends. The germline V gene encodes CDR1 KGHSH and CDR2 LQKENI. The CDR3 DNA follows: TGTGCCAGCTCGCTGCGGGATTCGCGAAGCACAGATACGCAGTATTTT. It codes for CASSLRDSRSTDTQYF. Full variable domain (remainder filled in from reference TRBV18 and TRBJ2-3): NAGVMQNPRHLVRRRGQEARLRCSPMKGHSHVYWYRQLPEEGLKFMVYLQKENIIDESGMPKERFSAEFPKEGPSILRIQQVVRGDSAAYFCASSLRDSRSTDTQYFGPGTRLTVL.

This clonotype has just a few counts. Written as DNA, the CDR3 is TGCAGTGCCCACCGGCTGGGGACAGGGGGGATGAACACTGAAGCTTTCTTT. The encoded protein is CSAHRLGTGGMNTEAFF. The V call is TRBV20-1, the J call TRBJ1-1, with 11 nucleotides matching TRBD1. CDR1 is DFQATT and CDR2 is SNEGSKA in the germline V gene (reference sequence). CDR3 length: 17 amino acids. Germline trimming cut 6 bases from V and 0 bases from J; bases unmatched to any gene: 12.

The chain has TRBV11-3 and TRBJ2-7; TRBD1 matches 9 bases. The V gene end was trimmed by 6 bases and the J gene end by 6 bases; junction bases not matched to a gene: 6. This CDR3 is 13 amino acids long. Germline assignment: CDR1 SGHNT and CDR2 YENEEA. CDR3 sequence: CASRGQGVGEQYF. The CDR3, as DNA: TGTGCCAGCAGGGGACAGGGAGTCGGCGAGCAGTACTTC.

This clonotype was seen more than once but under ten times. The gene calls are TRBV28 and TRBJ2-7; perhaps TRBD1 as D (6 bases). The V gene's germline CDR1 is MDHEN and CDR2 SYDVKM. The V end was cut by 3 bases, the J end by 4 bases, with 13 bases between. CDR3 length: 14 residues. The CDR3 spells CASSFLTGPYEQYF. CDR3 DNA: TGTGCCAGCAGTTTCCTGACAGGACCATACGAGCAGTACTTC.

V is TRBV10-3 and J is TRBJ1-1; 8 bases line up with TRBD1. The CDR3 covers 11 residues. CDR1 is ENHRY, CDR2 SYGVKD, per germline. J lost 3 bases, V lost 10 bases, and 1 base had no gene match. The CDR3: CATRGHTEAFF. The CDR3 DNA is TGTGCCACCAGGGGGCACACTGAAGCTTTCTTT.

The rearrangement uses TRBV6-5 and TRBJ1-6; D not resolved. Germline-derived CDR1 and CDR2 are MNHEY and SVGAGI. The CDR3 runs to 17 residues. V was trimmed by 4 bases and J by 0 bases, leaving 13 bases between them. CDR3 bases: TGTGCCAGCAGTTCCCTAGGACGGAGCTCCTATAATTCACCCCTCCACTTT. Translation: CASSSLGRSSYNSPLHF.

The V gene is TRBV4-2, the J gene TRBJ1-4, with 7 bases identical to TRBD1. Losses at the gene ends were 2 bases for V and 4 bases for J; bases not matched to a gene: 10. The CDR3 covers 17 residues. Germline V gene data show CDR1 as LGHNA and CDR2 as YNFKEQ. This CDR3 is CASSQTYGQAINEKLFF. The CDR3 DNA reads as TGTGCCAGCAGCCAAACGTACGGACAGGCAATTAATGAAAAACTGTTTTTT.

The chain has TRBV7-8 and TRBJ2-4; TRBD2 agrees at 7 bases. Germline CDR1 reads SGHVS; CDR2 reads FQNEAQ. The CDR3 has 14 residues. With 3 bases clipped from V and 6 bases from J, the junction kept 5 bases outside the gene matches. The CDR3 nucleotides are TGTGCCAGCAGCTTTGCTAGCGGAGGAAACATTCAGTACTTC. It yields the protein CASSFASGGNIQYF.